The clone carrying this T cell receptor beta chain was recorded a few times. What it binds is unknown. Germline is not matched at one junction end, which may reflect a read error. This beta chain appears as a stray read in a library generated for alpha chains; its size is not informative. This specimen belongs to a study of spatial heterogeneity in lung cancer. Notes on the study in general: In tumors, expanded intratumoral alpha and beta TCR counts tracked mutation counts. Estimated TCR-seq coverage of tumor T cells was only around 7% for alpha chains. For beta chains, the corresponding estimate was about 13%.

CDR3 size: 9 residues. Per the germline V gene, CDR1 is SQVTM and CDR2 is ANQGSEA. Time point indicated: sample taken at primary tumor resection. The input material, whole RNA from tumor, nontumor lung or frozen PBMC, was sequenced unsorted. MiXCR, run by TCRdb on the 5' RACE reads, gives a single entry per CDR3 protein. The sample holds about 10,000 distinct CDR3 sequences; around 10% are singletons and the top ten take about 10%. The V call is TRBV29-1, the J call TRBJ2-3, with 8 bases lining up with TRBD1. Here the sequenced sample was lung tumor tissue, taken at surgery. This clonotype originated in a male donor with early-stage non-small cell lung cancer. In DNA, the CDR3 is TGCAGCGTAGGACAGGGCCAACCTTTT. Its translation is CSVGQGQPF.